The TCR beta chain described here comes from a study of blood T cell repertoires in COVID-19. On the study more broadly: The origin of the acute and convalescent COVID-19 samples was the United States, Italy and Spain. In each case, the material was cDNA or gDNA derived from T cells, B-cell-depleted T cells, or PBMCs.

Those who participated ranged in age from roughly 18 to 89 years and resided in around 22 US areas. Per the study methods: Cell counts per sample came from amplifying reference gene primers. Libraries were prepared by immunoSEQ multiplex PCR; TCRdb keeps only in-frame clonotypes and omits some of them. The V and J calls and clone size come from that table; D and trimming were worked out from the DNA. The sample yields 200,000 to 250,000 clones, just over 85% seen once. J gave up 0 bases and V 1 base, and 5 bases lay outside the gene matches. The CDR3 runs to 17 residues. The germline V gene has CDR1 LNHDA and CDR2 SQIVND (reference sequence).

The sequenced sample consisted of PBMCs or T cells enriched from blood (not recorded which). The receptor was isolated from a woman between 50 and 59 years old with acute COVID-19. The V call is TRBV19, the J call TRBJ2-7, with 11 bases matching TRBD2. CDR3 bases: TGTGCCAGTAGTATAGTTCGTAGCGGGAGGGCCTCCTACGAGCAGTACTTC. Encoded protein: CASSIVRSGRASYEQYF. The full variable domain, with the rest looked up from reference TRBV19 and TRBJ2-7, is DGGITQSPKYLFRKEGQNVTLSCEQNLNHDAMYWYRQDPGQGLRLIYYSQIVNDFQKGDIAEGYSVSREKKESFPLTVTSAQKNPTAFYLCASSIVRSGRASYEQYFGPGTRLTVT.